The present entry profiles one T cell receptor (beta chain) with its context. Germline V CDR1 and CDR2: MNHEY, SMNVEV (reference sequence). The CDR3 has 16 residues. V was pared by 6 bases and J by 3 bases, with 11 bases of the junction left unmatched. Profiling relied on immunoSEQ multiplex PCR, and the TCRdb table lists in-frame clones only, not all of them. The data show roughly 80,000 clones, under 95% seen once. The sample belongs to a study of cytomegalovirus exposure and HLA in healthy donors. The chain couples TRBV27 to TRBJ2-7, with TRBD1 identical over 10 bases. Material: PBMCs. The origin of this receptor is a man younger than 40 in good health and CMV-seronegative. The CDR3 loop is CASSPGSDRGLYEQYF. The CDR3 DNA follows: TGTGCCAGCAGCCCGGGGTCCGACAGGGGGCTCTACGAGCAGTACTTC.